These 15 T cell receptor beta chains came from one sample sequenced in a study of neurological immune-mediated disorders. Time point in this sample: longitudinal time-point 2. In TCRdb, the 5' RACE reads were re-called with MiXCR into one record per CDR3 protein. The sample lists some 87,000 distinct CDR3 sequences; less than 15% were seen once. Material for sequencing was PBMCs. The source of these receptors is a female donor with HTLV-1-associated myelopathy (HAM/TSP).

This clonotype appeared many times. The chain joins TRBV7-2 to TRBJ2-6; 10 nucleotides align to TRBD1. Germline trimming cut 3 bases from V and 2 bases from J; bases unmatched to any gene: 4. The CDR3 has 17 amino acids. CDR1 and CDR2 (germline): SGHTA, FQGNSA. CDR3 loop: CASSLEGTGAGANVLTF. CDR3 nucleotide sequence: TGTGCCAGCAGCTTGGAGGGGACAGGGGCTGGGGCCAACGTCCTGACTTTC. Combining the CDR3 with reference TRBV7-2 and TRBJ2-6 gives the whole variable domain GAGVSQSPSNKVTEKGKDVELRCDPISGHTALYWYRQSLGQGLEFLIYFQGNSAPDKSGLPSDRFSAERTGGSVSTLTIQRTQQEDSAVYLCASSLEGTGAGANVLTFGAGSRLTVL.

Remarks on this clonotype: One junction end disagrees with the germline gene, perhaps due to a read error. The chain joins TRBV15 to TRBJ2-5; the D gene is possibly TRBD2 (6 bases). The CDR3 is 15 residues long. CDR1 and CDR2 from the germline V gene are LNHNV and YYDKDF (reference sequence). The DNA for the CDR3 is TGTGCTACCAGCAGAGATACCCGGGGGTTGGAGACCCAGTACTTC. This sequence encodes CATSRDTRGLETQYF.

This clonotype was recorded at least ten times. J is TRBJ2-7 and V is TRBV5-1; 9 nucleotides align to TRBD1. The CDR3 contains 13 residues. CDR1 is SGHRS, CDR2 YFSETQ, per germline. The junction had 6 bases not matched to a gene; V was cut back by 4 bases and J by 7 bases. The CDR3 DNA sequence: TGCGCCAGCAGCGTGGACAGGGGCGGAGAGCAGTACTTC. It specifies CASSVDRGGEQYF.

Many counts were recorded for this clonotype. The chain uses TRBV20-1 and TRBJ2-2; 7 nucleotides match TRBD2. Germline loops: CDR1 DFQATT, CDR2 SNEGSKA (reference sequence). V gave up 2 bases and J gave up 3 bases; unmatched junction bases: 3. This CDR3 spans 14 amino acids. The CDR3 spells CSARRDYYTGELFF. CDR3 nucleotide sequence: TGCAGTGCTAGACGGGACTACTACACCGGGGAGCTGTTTTTT.

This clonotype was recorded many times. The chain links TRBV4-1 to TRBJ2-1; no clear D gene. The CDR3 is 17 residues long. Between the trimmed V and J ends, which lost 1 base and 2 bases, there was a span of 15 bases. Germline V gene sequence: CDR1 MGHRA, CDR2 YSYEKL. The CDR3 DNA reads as TGCGCCAGCAGCCAAGTACCCCTTGGGGATACCTACAATGAGCAGTTCTTC. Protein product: CASSQVPLGDTYNEQFF.

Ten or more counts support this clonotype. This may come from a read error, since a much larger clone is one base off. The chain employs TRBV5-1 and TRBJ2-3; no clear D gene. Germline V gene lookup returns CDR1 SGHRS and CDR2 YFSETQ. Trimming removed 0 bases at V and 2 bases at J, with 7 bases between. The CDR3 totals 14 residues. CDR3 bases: TGCGCCAGCAGCTTGGATCAGTTCACAGATACGCAGTATTTT. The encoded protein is CASSLDQFTDTQYF. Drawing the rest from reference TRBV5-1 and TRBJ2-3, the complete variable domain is KAGVTQTPRYLIKTRGQQVTLSCSPISGHRSVSWYQQTPGQGLQFLFEYFSETQRNKGNFPGRFSGRQFSNSRSEMNVSTLELGDSALYLCASSLDQFTDTQYFGPGTRLTVL.

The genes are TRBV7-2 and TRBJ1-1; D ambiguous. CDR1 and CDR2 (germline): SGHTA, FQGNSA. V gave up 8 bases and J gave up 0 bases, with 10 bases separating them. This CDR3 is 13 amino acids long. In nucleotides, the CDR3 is TGTGCCAGCTGCGTGGACCTGAACACTGAAGCTTTCTTT. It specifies CASCVDLNTEAFF.

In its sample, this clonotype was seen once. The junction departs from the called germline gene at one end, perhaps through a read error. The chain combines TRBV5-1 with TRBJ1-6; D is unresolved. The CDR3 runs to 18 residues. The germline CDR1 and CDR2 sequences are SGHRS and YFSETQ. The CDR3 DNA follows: TGCGCCAGCAGCTTGACAGTGGCCGCAAGCTCCTATAATTCACCCCTCCATTTT. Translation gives CASSLTVAASSYNSPLHF.

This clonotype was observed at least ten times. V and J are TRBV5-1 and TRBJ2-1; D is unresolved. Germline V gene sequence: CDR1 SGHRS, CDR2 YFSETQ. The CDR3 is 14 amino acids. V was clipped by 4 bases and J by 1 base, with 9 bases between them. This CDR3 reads CASSSTPSYNEQFF. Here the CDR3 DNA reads TGCGCCAGCAGCAGCACCCCGTCCTACAATGAGCAGTTCTTC. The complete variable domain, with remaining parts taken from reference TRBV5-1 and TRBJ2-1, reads KAGVTQTPRYLIKTRGQQVTLSCSPISGHRSVSWYQQTPGQGLQFLFEYFSETQRNKGNFPGRFSGRQFSNSRSEMNVSTLELGDSALYLCASSSTPSYNEQFFGPGTRLTVL.

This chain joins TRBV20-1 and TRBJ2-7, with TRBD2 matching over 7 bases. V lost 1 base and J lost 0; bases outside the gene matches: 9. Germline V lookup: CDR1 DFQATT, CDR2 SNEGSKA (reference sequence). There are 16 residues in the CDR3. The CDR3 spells CSARVSSGSSSYEQYF. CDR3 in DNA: TGCAGTGCTAGAGTGAGTAGCGGGTCGTCCTCCTACGAGCAGTACTTC.

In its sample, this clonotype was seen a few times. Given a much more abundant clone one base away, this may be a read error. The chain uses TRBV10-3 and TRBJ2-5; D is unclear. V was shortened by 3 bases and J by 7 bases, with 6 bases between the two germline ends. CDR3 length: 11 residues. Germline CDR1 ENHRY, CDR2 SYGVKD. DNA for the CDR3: TGTGCCATCAGTGAATTGGGGACCCAGTACTTC. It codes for CAISELGTQYF.

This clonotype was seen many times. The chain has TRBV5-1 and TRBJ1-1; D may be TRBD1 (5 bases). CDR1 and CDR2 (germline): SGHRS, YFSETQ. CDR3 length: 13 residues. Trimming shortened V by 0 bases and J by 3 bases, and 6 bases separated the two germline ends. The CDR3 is CASSLVGDTEAFF. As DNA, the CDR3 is TGCGCCAGCAGCTTGGTGGGGGACACTGAAGCTTTCTTT. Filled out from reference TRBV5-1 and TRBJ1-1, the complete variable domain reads KAGVTQTPRYLIKTRGQQVTLSCSPISGHRSVSWYQQTPGQGLQFLFEYFSETQRNKGNFPGRFSGRQFSNSRSEMNVSTLELGDSALYLCASSLVGDTEAFFGQGTRLTVV.

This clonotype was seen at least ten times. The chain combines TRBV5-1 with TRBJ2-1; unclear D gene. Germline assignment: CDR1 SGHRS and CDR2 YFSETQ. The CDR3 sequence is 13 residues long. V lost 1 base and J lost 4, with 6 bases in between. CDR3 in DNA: TGCGCCAGCAGCTTGCAAGTATACAATGAGCAGTTCTTC. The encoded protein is CASSLQVYNEQFF.

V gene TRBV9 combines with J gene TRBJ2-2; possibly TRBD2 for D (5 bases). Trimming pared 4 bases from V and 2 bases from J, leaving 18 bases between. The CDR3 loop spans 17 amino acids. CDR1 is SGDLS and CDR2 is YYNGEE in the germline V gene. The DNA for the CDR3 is TGTGCCAGCAGCTTGTCGGACTGGACGATCAACACCGGGGAGCTGTTTTTT. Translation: CASSLSDWTINTGELFF.

CDR3 sequence (DNA): TGTGCCAGCAGCTCCGGGGTGTACGAGCAGTACTTC. Its translation: CASSSGVYEQYF. This rearrangement joins TRBV28 to TRBJ2-7, with D perhaps TRBD2 (5 bases). The V and J ends lost 6 bases and 4 bases respectively, with 10 bases between them. CDR1 and CDR2 from the germline V gene are MDHEN and SYDVKM. The CDR3 has 12 amino acids.